This entry features one TCR beta chain sequence. This entry belongs to a study of blood T cell repertoires in COVID-19. Profiling relied on immunoSEQ multiplex PCR, and the TCRdb table lists in-frame clones only, not all of them. The sample includes around 140,000 clones, roughly 81% seen only once; the top ten take 3% to 3.5%. Germline CDR1 is SGHNT and CDR2 is YENEEA. There are 15 residues in the CDR3. V lost 3 bases to trimming and J lost 7 bases; unmatched junction nucleotides: 10. Sequencing was performed on PBMCs or T cells enriched from blood (not recorded which). The rearrangement uses TRBV11-3 and TRBJ2-7; 9 bases agree with TRBD1. The source is a woman aged 45-59 years with acute COVID-19. The CDR3 loop is CASSFVTGGRGEQYF. CDR3 DNA sequence: TGTGCCAGCAGCTTCGTTACAGGGGGCAGGGGGGAGCAGTACTTC. The full variable domain, in which reference TRBV11-3 and TRBJ2-7 provide the parts outside the CDR3, is EAGVVQSPRYKIIEKKQPVAFWCNPISGHNTLYWYLQNLGQGPELLIRYENEEAVDDSQLPKDRFSAERLKGVDSTLKIQPAELGDSAVYLCASSFVTGGRGEQYFGPGTRLTVT.